This T cell receptor (beta chain) stems from a study of T cell repertoires and HLA-DP antigens. In the study overall: Average DNA input: around 220 ng for CD137+CD4+ sorts, around 1,200 ng pre-culture.

Germline lookup yields CDR1 GTSNPN and CDR2 SVGIG (reference sequence). V lost 0 bases and J lost 10, with 21 bases in between. CDR3 size: 15 residues. Turning to this clone: Antigen: not known.

Each pre-culture CD4+ sample aimed for 200,000 T cell genomes at deep resolution. Clones were read by immunoSEQ multiplex PCR, and TCRdb kept only the in-frame ones, dropping some. The table shows some 120,000 clones, with nearly 95% occurring only once. This chain connects TRBV30 to TRBJ1-1; D is possibly TRBD1 (5 bases). The sample consisted of CD4+ T cells from PBMCs. The source of this sequence is a young woman in good health and CMV-seronegative. CDR3 DNA sequence: TGTGCCTGGAGTGTACGGGGGACCCCCGATCGTGGAGCTTTCTTT. Its protein product is CAWSVRGTPDRGAFF.